The entry below describes one T cell receptor beta chain. Its antigen is still unknown. Base qualities are not at hand, and no much larger clone is one base apart. The immunoSEQ hsTCRB v3.0 assay was used at survey level resolution for TRB variable region sequencing. The targeted TRB sequencing depth was roughly 40,000-55,000 T-cell genomes per sample. TRB libraries were pooled and sequenced on an Illumina MiSeq using a v3 150-cycle kit. From the authors' description of their analysis: Repertoire analysis was run in R within a reproducible Nextflow workflow that covered QC, data transformation and analysis. LymphoSeq2, an R package for AIRR-Seq data exploration, was used to implement custom analyses. Several samples that yielded fewer than 5000 total TRB sequences were excluded, so that 150 to 200 HIV repertoires were analyzed. Among the 170 to 200 HIV repertoires that were kept, 59 were collected before ART initiation and more than 120 were collected after ART initiation. Each repertoire was downsampled to 5000 TRB nucleotide sequences, and summary statistics were averaged across 100 downsampling iterations. The analysis kept only TRB sequences whose CDR3 regions were at least seven amino acids long. A Shannon entropy-derived clonality score and the Gini coefficient were used to measure diversity. In repertoire networks, the top 5000 CDR3 amino acid sequences were linked whenever an edit distance of one separated two sequences. For TRB CDR3 amino acid sequences, GLIPH2 was used to predict antigen specificity groups and MHC restriction. Known CMV, EBV, HIV or tissue antigen associations were flagged by matching CDR3 amino acid sequences against VDJdb and McPAS-TCR. Pre-ART, post-ART and control groups were compared with Wilcoxon signed-rank tests and Holm-Bonferroni correction. TCRdb re-hosts the immuneACCESS table, in-frame sequences only. Its copies lack some clones; in the studies checked, an unresolved V gene accounts for under half of them, and the cause for the rest is not known. That table supplies the V and J calls and clone size; D and trimming were determined from the DNA. The sample table holds about 20,000 clones, of which about 87% were seen once. The ten largest clones add up to about 3.3% of the sample.

The CDR3, cysteine through phenylalanine, is 15 amino acids long. Here the CDR3 DNA is all that survives: 45 bases in frame from base 1. Sequences MDHEN (CDR1) and SYDVKM (CDR2) are obtained from the germline V gene. V is cut by 3 bases and J by 8 bases, and the space between the germline ends is 19 bases. Inclusion was restricted to participants for whom at least one PBMC sample before ART initiation and at least two post-ART samples were available. Every participant with HIV received treatment in the United States of America. Before DNA extraction, cryopreserved samples of about 0.9-11 million PBMC were thawed and then washed. At the time of the earliest PBMC sample, participants with HIV were aged between about 20 and 55 years. PBMC samples were contributed by each participant from 1-4 timepoints before ART initiation and 2-8 timepoints after ART initiation, with a median of 7 samples. Serial HIV viral load, CD4+ T-cell count, ART history and demographic data were obtained for every participant. Genomic DNA was extracted from unsorted PBMC with a Qiagen kit on a QIAcube, processed in batches of 12 samples.

This record belongs to a study of long-term antiretroviral therapy in people with HIV (dated by TCRdb to between 2022 and 2023). Notes on the research overall: The earliest samples were collected roughly a decade before the 2015 WHO recommendation for immediate ART, at a time when ART was usually postponed until CD4 counts fell. Whether ART initiation and durable HIV suppression were associated with changes in peripheral blood TRB repertoire composition and diversity was tested in a retrospective serial study. The cohort contributed roughly 190 cryopreserved PBMC samples from 30 adults with confirmed HIV infection, collected serially over a mean of about six years (range 1-12). Among the 30 or so participants with HIV, eleven were female. No cross-contamination during QIAcube processing was shown when test extractions of a monoclonal T-cell line were performed alongside roughly 30 polyclonal samples. General study outcomes and caveats: The repertoire was dominated across all time points by expanded TRB clones identified before ART initiation, although this dominance was seen to fluctuate and to decrease in many PLHIV after ART. Samples dated from the mid-2000s to the late 2010s, and the ART regimens used may be less effective than current ones. HIV repertoires had narrower CDR3 length ranges than controls, and the network structure suggested an antigen-experienced repertoire that shifted only slightly toward naive after ART. Unsorted PBMC were profiled instead of sorted CD4+ and CD8+ T cells because pre-ART samples had limited cell numbers. Starting ART was linked to a significant rise in TRB diversity, yet even after long-term ART the diversity remained significantly lower than in transplant donor controls. Since PBMC availability was limited, sequencing covered only the TCR beta chain, with no alpha chain pairing. No data were available on ART adherence, viral resistance or therapy changes, limiting inferences about post-ART repertoire changes.

The receptor was isolated from a woman between 50 and 59 years old with HIV. Material: unsorted PBMCs, obtained 2.6 years after starting antiretroviral therapy. Recombination joined TRBV28 with TRBJ1-1, with no D gene named confidently. In nucleotide form, the sequence is TGTGCCAGCAGTTTCAGTTCCACTCGCACCAAAGAAGCTTTCTTT. Its translation is CASSFSSTRTKEAFF.